This T cell receptor (beta chain) was profiled in a study of cytomegalovirus exposure and HLA in healthy donors. Use of 60 Vbeta and 13 Jbeta primers characterized the PCR. The data were produced by immunoSEQ multiplex PCR, yet TCRdb's version contains in-frame clones alone and is incomplete. The table records about 90,000 clones, about 81% of them present only once. This CDR3 spans 14 amino acids. After removal of 5 bases from V and 15 bases from J, the junction contained 15 bases not matched to a gene. Germline lookup yields CDR1 MNHEY and CDR2 SVGAGI. The sequence derives from a man younger than 35 in good health and CMV-seronegative. The V gene is TRBV6-5, the J gene TRBJ2-1, with 8 bases identical to TRBD2. Sequencing was carried out using PBMCs. DNA for the CDR3: TGTGCCAGCAGTGCGGGGGGCGCGGGACGGGATAGGTTCTTC. Encoded protein: CASSAGGAGRDRFF.